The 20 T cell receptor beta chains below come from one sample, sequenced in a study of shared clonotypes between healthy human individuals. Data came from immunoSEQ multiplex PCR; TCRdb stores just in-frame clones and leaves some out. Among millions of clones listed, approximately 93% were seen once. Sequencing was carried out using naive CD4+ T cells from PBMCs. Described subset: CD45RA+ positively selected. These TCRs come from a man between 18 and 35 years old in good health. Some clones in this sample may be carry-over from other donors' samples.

The CDR3 spells CASTGRGPYEQYF. CDR3 in DNA: TGTGCCAGCACGGGCAGGGGGCCCTACGAGCAGTACTTC. The J gene is TRBJ2-7, the V gene TRBV6-1, with TRBD1 matching 8 bases. The CDR3 loop spans 13 amino acids. With 7 bases clipped from V and 2 bases from J, the junction kept 4 bases outside the gene matches. Germline CDR1 is MNHNS and CDR2 is SASEGT.

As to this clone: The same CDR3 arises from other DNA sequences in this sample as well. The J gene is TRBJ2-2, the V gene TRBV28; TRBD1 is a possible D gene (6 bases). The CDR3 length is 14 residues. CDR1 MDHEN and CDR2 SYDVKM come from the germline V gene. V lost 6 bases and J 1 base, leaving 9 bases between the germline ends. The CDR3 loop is CASRSTGNTGELFF. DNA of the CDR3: TGTGCCAGCAGGTCGACAGGGAACACCGGGGAGCTGTTTTTT.

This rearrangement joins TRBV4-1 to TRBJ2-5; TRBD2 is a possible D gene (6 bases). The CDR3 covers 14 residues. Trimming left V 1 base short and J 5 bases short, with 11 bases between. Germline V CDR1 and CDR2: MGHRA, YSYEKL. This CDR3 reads CASSQGTSRETQYF. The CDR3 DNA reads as TGCGCCAGCAGCCAAGGTACTAGCAGGGAGACCCAGTACTTC.

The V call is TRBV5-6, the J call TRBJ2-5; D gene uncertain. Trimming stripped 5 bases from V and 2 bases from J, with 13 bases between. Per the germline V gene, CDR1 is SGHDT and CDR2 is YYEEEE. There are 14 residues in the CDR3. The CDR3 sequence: CASSKDWVQETQYF. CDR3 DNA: TGTGCCAGCAGTAAAGACTGGGTGCAAGAGACCCAGTACTTC.

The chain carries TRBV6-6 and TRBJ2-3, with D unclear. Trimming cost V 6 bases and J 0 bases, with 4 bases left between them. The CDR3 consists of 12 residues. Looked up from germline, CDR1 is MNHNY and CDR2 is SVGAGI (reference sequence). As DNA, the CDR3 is TGTGCCAGCAGGACAAGCACAGATACGCAGTATTTT. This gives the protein CASRTSTDTQYF.

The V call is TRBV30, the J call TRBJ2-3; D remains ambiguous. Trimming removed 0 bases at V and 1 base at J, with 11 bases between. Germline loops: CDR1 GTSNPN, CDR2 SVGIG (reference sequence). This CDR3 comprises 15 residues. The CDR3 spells CAWSVGGLGTDTQYF. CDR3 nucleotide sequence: TGTGCCTGGAGTGTAGGCGGCCTGGGCACAGATACGCAGTATTTT.

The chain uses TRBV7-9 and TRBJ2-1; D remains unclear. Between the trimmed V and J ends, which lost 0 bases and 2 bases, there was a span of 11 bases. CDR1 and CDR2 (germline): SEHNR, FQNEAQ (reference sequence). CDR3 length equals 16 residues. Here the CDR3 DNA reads TGTGCCAGCAGCTTAGCGTTCCTACAAACCTACAATGAGCAGTTCTTC. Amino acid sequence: CASSLAFLQTYNEQFF.

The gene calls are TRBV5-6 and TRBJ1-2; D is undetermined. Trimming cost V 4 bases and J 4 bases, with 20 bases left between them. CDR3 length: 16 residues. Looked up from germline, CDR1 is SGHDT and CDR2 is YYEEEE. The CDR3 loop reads CASSPQPTRAGYGYTF. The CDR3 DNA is TGTGCCAGCAGCCCCCAACCTACCCGGGCCGGCTATGGCTACACCTTC.

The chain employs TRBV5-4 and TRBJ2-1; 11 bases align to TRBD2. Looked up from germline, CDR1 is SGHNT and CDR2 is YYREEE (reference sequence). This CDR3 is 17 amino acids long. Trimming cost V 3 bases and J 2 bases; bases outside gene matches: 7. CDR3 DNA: TGTGCCAGCAGCTCAAAGTCTAGCGGGAGGACCTACAATGAGCAGTTCTTC. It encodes CASSSKSSGRTYNEQFF.

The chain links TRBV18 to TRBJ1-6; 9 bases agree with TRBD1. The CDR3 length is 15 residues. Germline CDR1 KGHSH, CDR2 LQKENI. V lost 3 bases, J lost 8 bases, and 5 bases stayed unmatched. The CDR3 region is CASSPTGQGDSPLHF. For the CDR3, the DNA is TGTGCCAGCTCACCGACGGGACAGGGAGATTCACCCCTCCACTTT.

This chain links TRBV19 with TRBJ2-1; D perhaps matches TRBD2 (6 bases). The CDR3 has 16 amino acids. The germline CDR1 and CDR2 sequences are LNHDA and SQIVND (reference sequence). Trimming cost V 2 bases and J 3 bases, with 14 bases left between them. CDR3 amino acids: CASSIRGLTLYNEQFF. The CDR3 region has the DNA TGTGCCAGTAGTATAAGGGGACTTACACTCTACAATGAGCAGTTCTTC.

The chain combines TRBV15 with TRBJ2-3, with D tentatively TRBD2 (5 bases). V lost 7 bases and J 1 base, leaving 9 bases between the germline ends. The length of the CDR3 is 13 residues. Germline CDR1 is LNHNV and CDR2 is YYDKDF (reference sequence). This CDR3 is CATNKGGTDTQYF. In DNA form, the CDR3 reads TGTGCCACCAACAAGGGAGGCACAGATACGCAGTATTTT.

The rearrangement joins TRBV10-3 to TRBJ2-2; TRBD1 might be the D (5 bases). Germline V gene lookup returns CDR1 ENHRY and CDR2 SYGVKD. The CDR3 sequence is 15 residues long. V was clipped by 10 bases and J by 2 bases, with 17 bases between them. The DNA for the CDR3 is TGTGCCACCTCCGGGCAGGGCTTAAACACCGGGGAGCTGTTTTTT. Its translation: CATSGQGLNTGELFF.

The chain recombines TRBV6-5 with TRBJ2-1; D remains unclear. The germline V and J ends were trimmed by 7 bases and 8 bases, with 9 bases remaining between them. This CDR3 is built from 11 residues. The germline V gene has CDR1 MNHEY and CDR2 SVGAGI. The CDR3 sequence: CASKKKHEQFF. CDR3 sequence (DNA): TGTGCCAGCAAAAAGAAACATGAGCAGTTCTTC.

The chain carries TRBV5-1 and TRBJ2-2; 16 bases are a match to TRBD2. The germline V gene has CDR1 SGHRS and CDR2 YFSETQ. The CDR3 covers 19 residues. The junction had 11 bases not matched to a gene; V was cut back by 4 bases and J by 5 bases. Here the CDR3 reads CASSKGLAGGPAETGELFF. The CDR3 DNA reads TGCGCCAGCAGCAAGGGACTAGCGGGAGGGCCCGCCGAGACCGGGGAGCTGTTTTTT.

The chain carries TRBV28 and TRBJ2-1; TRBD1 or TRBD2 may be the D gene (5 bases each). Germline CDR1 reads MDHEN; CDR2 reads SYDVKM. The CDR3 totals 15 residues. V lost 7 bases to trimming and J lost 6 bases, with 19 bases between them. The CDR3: CASIKGPRGGNEQFF. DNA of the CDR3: TGTGCCAGCATAAAAGGGCCCCGGGGCGGCAATGAGCAGTTCTTC.

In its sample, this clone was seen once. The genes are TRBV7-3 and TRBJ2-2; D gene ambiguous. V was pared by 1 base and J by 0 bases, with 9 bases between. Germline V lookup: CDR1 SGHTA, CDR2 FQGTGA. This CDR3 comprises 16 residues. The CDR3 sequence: CASSLNAPANTGELFF. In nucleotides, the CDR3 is TGTGCCAGCAGCTTAAACGCTCCCGCGAACACCGGGGAGCTGTTTTTT.

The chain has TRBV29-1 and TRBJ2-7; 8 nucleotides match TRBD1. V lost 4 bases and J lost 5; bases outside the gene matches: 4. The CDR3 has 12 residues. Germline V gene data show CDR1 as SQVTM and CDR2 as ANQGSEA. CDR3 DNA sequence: TGCAGCGTTGTAGGACAGGGCAACGAGCAGTACTTC. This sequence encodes CSVVGQGNEQYF.

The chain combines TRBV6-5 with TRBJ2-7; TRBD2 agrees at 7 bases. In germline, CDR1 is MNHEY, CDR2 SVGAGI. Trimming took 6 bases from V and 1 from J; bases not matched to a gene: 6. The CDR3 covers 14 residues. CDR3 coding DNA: TGTGCCAGCAGAATGGGAGGGTATTCCTACGAGCAGTACTTC. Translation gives CASRMGGYSYEQYF.

The CDR3 nucleotides read TGTGCCAGCAGCGCGCAGGGTGGGAACTATGGCTACACCTTC. Protein sequence: CASSAQGGNYGYTF. The chain links TRBV7-2 to TRBJ1-2; a weak D match, TRBD1 (5 bases). The germline V gene encodes CDR1 SGHTA and CDR2 FQGNSA. This CDR3 is 14 amino acids long. Trimming took 5 bases from V and 2 from J, leaving 12 bases between them.